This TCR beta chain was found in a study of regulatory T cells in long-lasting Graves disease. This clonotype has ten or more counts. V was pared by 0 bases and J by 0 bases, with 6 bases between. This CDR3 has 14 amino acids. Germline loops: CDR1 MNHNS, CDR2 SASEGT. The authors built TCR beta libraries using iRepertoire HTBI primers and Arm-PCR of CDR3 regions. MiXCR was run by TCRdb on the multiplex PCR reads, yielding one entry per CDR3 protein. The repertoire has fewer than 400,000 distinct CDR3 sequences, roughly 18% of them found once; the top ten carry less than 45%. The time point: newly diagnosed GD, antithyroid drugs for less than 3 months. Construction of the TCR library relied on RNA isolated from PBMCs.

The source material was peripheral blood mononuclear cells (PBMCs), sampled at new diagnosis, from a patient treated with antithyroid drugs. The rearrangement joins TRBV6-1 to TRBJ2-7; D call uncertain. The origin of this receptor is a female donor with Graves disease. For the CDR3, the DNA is TGTGCCAGCAGTGAAGCACGGTTCTCCTACGAGCAGTACTTC. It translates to CASSEARFSYEQYF.